This T cell receptor (beta chain) came from a study of graft-versus-host responses after intestinal transplantation. The wider study: Recipients got multivisceral, liver-intestinal, or isolated intestinal transplants.

Study observations and caveats: GvH clones surfaced in recipient marrow, some emerging earlier in ileum or blood. Within the allografts of patients who had graft-donor T cell macrochimerism, graft-versus-host to host-versus-graft clonal ratios were high.

For this clone: Its target is not known.

The J segment lost 7 bases and the V segment lost 2 bases, leaving 12 bases of the junction unmatched. The CDR3 sequence is 17 residues long. Per the germline V gene, CDR1 is MNHEY and CDR2 is SMNVEV (reference sequence). TCRdb's copy holds only in-frame clones and misses some; the assay was immunoSEQ multiplex PCR. The table lists roughly 12,000 clones, 80% to 90% of them singletons. Sequencing was performed on PBMCs, taken about 130 days after transplant. The chain has TRBV27 and TRBJ2-7, with 12 bases identical to TRBD2. This TCR was recovered from a human patient who received an intestinal transplant, so some T cells may come from the graft donor. The chain's CDR3 is CASSLRAPSGRALEQYF. CDR3 bases: TGTGCCAGCAGTTTAAGGGCCCCTAGCGGGAGGGCCTTAGAGCAGTACTTC.